This T cell receptor (beta chain) was observed in a study of blood T cell repertoires in COVID-19. Study-wide background: COVID-19 samples collected from the United States, Italy and Spain covered acute and convalescent phases. Sample material is recorded as cDNA or gDNA derived from T cells, B-cell-depleted T cells, or PBMCs.

Participants were aged about 18 to 89 years, lived in some 23 US areas, and enrolled virtually. Categorization into cohorts depended on clinical history that participants reported. This clone is labeled medium-sized. The method was immunoSEQ multiplex PCR; TCRdb's version includes in-frame clones alone and lacks a portion of them. The sample includes 200,000 to 250,000 clones, roughly 85% seen only once; the top ten take 9.1%. Germline V gene lookup returns CDR1 SNHLY and CDR2 FYNNEI. V lost 4 bases, J lost 1 base, and 11 bases lay in between. The CDR3 totals 16 residues. The clonotype originates from a woman between 45 and 60 years old with acute COVID-19. What was sequenced was PBMCs or T cells enriched from blood (not recorded which). The chain joins TRBV2 to TRBJ1-6; possibly TRBD1 for D (6 bases). The CDR3 nucleotides are TGTGCCAGCAGTGTTTTAGGGACATCCTATAATTCACCCCTCCACTTT. Translated: CASSVLGTSYNSPLHF.